These 27 T cell receptor beta chains were all obtained from the same sample, sequenced in a study of chemoradiotherapy in HPV16-positive cancers. Generated by immunoSEQ multiplex PCR, the TCRdb table keeps only in-frame clones and is missing some. The table has around 5,000 clones, roughly 78% seen once. Sample collection was performed from a patient who underwent chemoradiotherapy. The receptor set was obtained from a human donor with HPV-associated anogenital cancer.

Here the CDR3 DNA reads TGTGCCAGCAGCTGGGGGGCGAACACCGGGGAGCTGTTTTTT. Amino acid sequence: CASSWGANTGELFF. This chain connects TRBV5-5 to TRBJ2-2; D is possibly TRBD2 (6 bases). The CDR3 runs to 14 residues. The germline V gene has CDR1 SGHKS and CDR2 YYEKEE (reference sequence). V gave up 3 bases and J gave up 0 bases, with 6 bases separating them. Based on the CDR3 plus reference TRBV5-5 and TRBJ2-2, the full variable domain is DAGVTQSPTHLIKTRGQQVTLRCSPISGHKSVSWYQQVLGQGPQFIFQYYEKEERGRGNFPDRFSARQFPNYSSELNVNALLLGDSALYLCASSWGANTGELFFGEGSRLTVL.

The chain uses TRBV27 and TRBJ2-1; TRBD1 aligns across 9 bases. With V trimmed by 6 bases and J by 6 bases, 9 bases remained unmatched. This CDR3 comprises 15 residues. Germline CDR1 reads MNHEY; CDR2 reads SMNVEV (reference sequence). The CDR3 nucleotides read TGTGCCAGCAGCTCTAACAGGGGGCGCGGCAATGAGCAGTTCTTC. This encodes CASSSNRGRGNEQFF.

This chain uses TRBV4-2 with TRBJ2-5; 9 nucleotides agree with TRBD2. The CDR3 is 16 residues long. CDR1 LGHNA and CDR2 YNFKEQ come from the germline V gene. The junction had 9 bases not matched to a gene; V was cut back by 2 bases and J by 5 bases. The CDR3 DNA is TGTGCCAGCAGCCAACTAGGACTAGCGATGGCGGAGACCCAGTACTTC. Its protein is CASSQLGLAMAETQYF.

As to this clone: Different DNA sequences within this sample yield the same CDR3. The CDR3 is CASSLEGGEQYF. For the CDR3, the DNA is TGCGCCAGCAGCTTGGAAGGTGGCGAGCAGTACTTC. The genes are TRBV5-1 and TRBJ2-7, with unresolved D. CDR3 length: 12 amino acids. In germline, CDR1 is SGHRS, CDR2 YFSETQ. Trimming took off 0 bases at V and 6 bases at J, with 7 bases between the two ends.

The chain links TRBV30 to TRBJ2-1; D remains ambiguous. This CDR3 is 14 amino acids long. V was cut by 2 bases and J by 3 bases, with 11 bases left in between. The V gene's germline CDR1 is GTSNPN and CDR2 SVGIG (reference sequence). The chain's CDR3 is CAWSFTNYYNEQFF. The CDR3 coding sequence is TGTGCCTGGAGTTTTACAAACTACTACAATGAGCAGTTCTTC.

Only a few counts were recorded for this clone. The chain is built from TRBV5-4 and TRBJ2-1, with D possibly matching TRBD2 (6 bases). CDR3 length: 15 amino acids. V lost 1 base and J 4 bases, leaving 12 bases between the germline ends. Germline loops: CDR1 SGHNT, CDR2 YYREEE (reference sequence). The CDR3 region is CASSLIGGAYNEQFF. The DNA for the CDR3 is TGTGCCAGCAGCTTGATTGGCGGGGCGTACAATGAGCAGTTCTTC.

The V call is TRBV21-1, the J call TRBJ2-4; whether TRBD1, the table's D call, matches the DNA was not checked. TRBV21-1 corresponds to a pseudogene. The length of the CDR3 is 18 residues. The CDR3 DNA is TGTGCCAGCAGCAGGTCGATGGGATACAGGGAAGCCAAAAACATTCAGTACTTC. It yields the protein CASSRSMGYREAKNIQYF.

The chain links TRBV18 to TRBJ1-3, with 9 bases identical to TRBD1. This CDR3 has 15 amino acids. With V trimmed by 6 bases and J by 1 base, 4 bases remained unmatched. In germline, CDR1 is KGHSH, CDR2 LQKENI. Here the CDR3 DNA reads TGTGCCAGCTCGAGGGACAGGGCTTCTGGAAACACCATATATTTT. Residues: CASSRDRASGNTIYF.

The chain couples TRBV6-1 to TRBJ1-2; D gene ambiguous. Deletions cut 2 bases from V and 1 base from J, with 17 bases between. CDR3 length equals 17 residues. Germline lookup yields CDR1 MNHNS and CDR2 SASEGT. The CDR3 region is CASSEFGGFGINYGYTF. As DNA, the CDR3 is TGTGCCAGCAGTGAATTCGGAGGTTTTGGTATTAACTATGGCTACACCTTC.

The chain links TRBV5-4 to TRBJ2-5; D possibly matches TRBD1 or TRBD2 (5 bases each). The CDR3 runs 17 residues. Germline values: CDR1 SGHNT, CDR2 YYREEE (reference sequence). V was trimmed by 5 bases and J by 4 bases, leaving 24 bases between them. As DNA, the CDR3 is TGTGCCAGCAGGGGTAATGGGGACGGACAAACTTTAGAGACCCAGTACTTC. This encodes CASRGNGDGQTLETQYF.

This clone has just one count. The chain couples TRBV6-6 to TRBJ1-6; D not resolved. From germline, CDR1 is MNHNY and CDR2 SVGAGI (reference sequence). V lost 2 bases, J lost 10 bases, and 15 bases lay in between. The CDR3 runs 15 residues. Here the CDR3 DNA reads TGTGCCAGCAGTTACGGGGAGGGCGGTGGGTCACCCCTCCACTTT. Translation: CASSYGEGGGSPLHF.

In its sample, this clone was seen a few times. The genes are TRBV28 and TRBJ2-1, with TRBD2 matching 8 bases. V dropped 2 bases and J dropped 7; count of bases not matched to a gene: 7. The germline V gene encodes CDR1 MDHEN and CDR2 SYDVKM. The CDR3 is made up of 15 amino acids. The CDR3 coding sequence is TGTGCCAGCAGTTTAATGGCGGGAGGACGGAATGAGCAGTTCTTC. Protein: CASSLMAGGRNEQFF.

This clone rates as medium-sized. The chain uses TRBV6-5 and TRBJ1-1; D not certain. The CDR3 is 12 amino acids. Looked up from germline, CDR1 is MNHEY and CDR2 is SVGAGI. Trimming took off 6 bases at V and 2 bases at J, with 7 bases between the two ends. The DNA of the CDR3 is TGTGCCAGCAGCCACCCAAACACTGAAGCTTTCTTT. Encoded protein: CASSHPNTEAFF.

The chain combines TRBV18 with TRBJ2-1, with TRBD1 identical over 12 bases. This CDR3 comprises 18 residues. V dropped 3 bases and J dropped 5; count of bases not matched to a gene: 11. Per germline, CDR1 KGHSH and CDR2 LQKENI. CDR3 DNA: TGTGCCAGCTCACCGAGGGGACCGGGACAGGGGGCCAACAATGAGCAGTTCTTC. It yields the protein CASSPRGPGQGANNEQFF.

The chain is built from TRBV5-5 and TRBJ2-7; 10 nucleotides match TRBD1. J was trimmed by 2 bases and V by 2 bases; bases with no gene match: 4. This CDR3 spans 15 amino acids. Germline V gene sequence: CDR1 SGHKS, CDR2 YYEKEE (reference sequence). This chain's CDR3 is CASSFFGTGAYEQYF. For the CDR3, the DNA is TGTGCCAGCAGCTTTTTTGGGACAGGGGCCTACGAGCAGTACTTC.

The chain joins TRBV5-4 to TRBJ2-3, with TRBD2 as a possible D gene (6 bases). CDR1 is SGHNT and CDR2 is YYREEE in the germline V gene (reference sequence). V gave up 3 bases and J gave up 0 bases, with 14 bases separating them. CDR3 length: 16 amino acids. CDR3 sequence reads: CASSYGSGASTDTQYF. Here the CDR3 DNA reads TGTGCCAGCAGCTACGGTAGCGGTGCTAGCACAGATACGCAGTATTTT.

V gene TRBV21-1 combines with J gene TRBJ1-5; the table names TRBD1, a call not compared with the DNA. TRBV21-1 is described as a pseudogene. This CDR3 contains 18 residues. The CDR3 DNA is TGTGCCAGCAGCAAAGCAGGACAGGGGGTATGTCGCAATCAGCCCCAGCATTTT. Translation gives CASSKAGQGVCRNQPQHF.

The chain is built from TRBV5-6 and TRBJ1-2; no definite D call. Deletions cut 4 bases from V and 5 bases from J, with 12 bases between. The CDR3 spans 13 residues. The germline gives CDR1 SGHDT, CDR2 YYEEEE. CDR3 region: CASSATDLYGYTF. Written as DNA, the CDR3 is TGTGCCAGCAGCGCGACGGATCTTTATGGCTACACCTTC.

The V and J genes are TRBV28 and TRBJ2-5, with 9 nucleotides matching TRBD2. This CDR3 has 15 residues. After removal of 3 bases from V and 4 bases from J, the junction contained 6 bases not matched to a gene. In germline, CDR1 is MDHEN, CDR2 SYDVKM. CDR3 bases: TGTGCCAGCAGTTTCTATAGCGGGAGAGGAGAGACCCAGTACTTC. It is translated as CASSFYSGRGETQYF.

The chain combines TRBV7-2 with TRBJ2-5; possibly TRBD1 for D (6 bases). The germline V and J ends were trimmed by 2 bases and 2 bases, with 9 bases remaining between them. The germline V gene encodes CDR1 SGHTA and CDR2 FQGNSA. The CDR3 covers 14 residues. The DNA for the CDR3 is TGTGCCAGCAGCTTAAATAGGGGGCAAGAGACCCAGTACTTC. Protein product: CASSLNRGQETQYF.

The gene calls are TRBV5-1 and TRBJ2-2; D remains ambiguous. Germline lookup yields CDR1 SGHRS and CDR2 YFSETQ. The CDR3 spans 15 residues. The V and J ends lost 0 bases and 3 bases respectively, with 9 bases between them. CDR3 nucleotide sequence: TGCGCCAGCAGCTTGGAGGTCACCTACACCGGGGAGCTGTTTTTT. Encoded protein: CASSLEVTYTGELFF.

In regard to this clone: Distinct nucleotide sequences in the sample also encode this CDR3. The V and J genes are TRBV9 and TRBJ1-1; 7 bases fit TRBD1. Unmatched junction bases numbered 3, after V lost 0 bases and J lost 1 base. Germline V CDR1 and CDR2: SGDLS, YYNGEE. The CDR3 covers 15 residues. CDR3 sequence (DNA): TGTGCCAGCAGCGTAGGAACAGGGGCGAACACTGAAGCTTTCTTT. Protein sequence: CASSVGTGANTEAFF.

V gene TRBV19 combines with J gene TRBJ1-2; weak D call: TRBD1 (5 bases). Germline values: CDR1 LNHDA, CDR2 SQIVND (reference sequence). V gave up 5 bases and J gave up 5 bases, with 9 bases separating them. CDR3 size: 12 residues. In nucleotides, the CDR3 is TGTGCCAGTAGTCCCGGGGGATATGGCTACACCTTC. Translation gives CASSPGGYGYTF.

This clone was counted between two and nine times. V and J are TRBV18 and TRBJ1-2, with D perhaps TRBD1 (6 bases). The CDR3 is 13 amino acids. The germline V and J ends were trimmed by 4 bases and 8 bases, with 14 bases remaining between them. Germline CDR1 is KGHSH and CDR2 is LQKENI. The CDR3 loop is CASSHSWDKGYTF. CDR3 nucleotides: TGTGCCAGCTCACACTCCTGGGACAAAGGCTACACCTTC.

The chain carries TRBV7-2 and TRBJ1-2; tentative D call: TRBD1 (6 bases). The CDR3 totals 14 residues. V was cut by 3 bases and J by 7 bases, with 15 bases left in between. CDR1 is SGHTA, CDR2 FQGNSA, per germline. The CDR3 coding sequence is TGTGCCAGCAGCTTCCGACGGACAGTTGGTGGCTACACCTTC. Translating gives CASSFRRTVGGYTF.

V usage is TRBV27 and J usage is TRBJ1-4; TRBD1 aligns across 7 bases. CDR1 is MNHEY and CDR2 is SMNVEV in the germline V gene (reference sequence). The CDR3 length is 16 residues. Unmatched junction bases numbered 13, after V lost 4 bases and J lost 8 bases. The chain's CDR3 is CASSSRGGDRGEKLFF. CDR3 nucleotide sequence: TGTGCCAGCAGTTCCCGGGGTGGGGACAGAGGGGAAAAACTGTTTTTT.

This chain uses TRBV6-1 with TRBJ1-5, with a possible D match to TRBD1 (6 bases). The CDR3 is 13 residues long. V was clipped by 4 bases and J by 6 bases, with 10 bases between them. Germline CDR1 is MNHNS and CDR2 is SASEGT. Here the CDR3 reads CASSGQEAQPQHF. As DNA, the CDR3 is TGTGCCAGCAGTGGACAGGAGGCTCAGCCCCAGCATTTT.